Below are 8 T cell receptor beta chains sequenced from a single sample in a study of blood T cell repertoires in COVID-19. The method was immunoSEQ multiplex PCR; TCRdb's version includes in-frame clones alone and lacks a portion of them. The table has approximately 220,000 clones, approximately 86% seen once; the top ten hold approximately 2.9%. The source material was peripheral blood. The receptor source for this set is a man in his 60s with acute or convalescent COVID-19.

The CDR3: CASSYRRTGESTDTQYF. As DNA, the CDR3 is TGTGCCAGCAGTTACCGAAGGACAGGAGAAAGCACAGATACGCAGTATTTT. The V and J genes are TRBV6-2 or TRBV6-3 and TRBJ2-3, with 7 bases that match TRBD1. The CDR3 is 17 amino acids. V shed 2 bases, J shed 0 bases, and the junction held 8 bases outside the gene matches. The V gene's germline CDR1 is MNHEY and CDR2 SVGEGT.

The chain is built from TRBV12-5 and TRBJ1-2; 9 bases align to TRBD1. V lost 6 bases and J lost 6; bases outside the gene matches: 5. The V gene's germline CDR1 is LGHNT and CDR2 FRNRAP. The length of the CDR3 is 13 residues. CDR3 nucleotides: TGTGCTAGTGGCTGGGACAGGGAAAATGGCTACACCTTC. It yields the protein CASGWDRENGYTF.

This rearrangement joins TRBV3-1 (or the pseudogene TRBV3-2) to TRBJ2-7, with D possibly TRBD1 on 6 matching bases. Deletions cut 5 bases from V and 3 bases from J, with 20 bases between. The CDR3 has 16 amino acids. Germline CDR1 reads LGHDT; CDR2 reads YNNKEL (reference sequence). The CDR3 reads CASSTRSGQRNYEQYF. As DNA, the CDR3 is TGTGCCAGCAGCACCAGATCAGGACAGCGAAACTACGAGCAGTACTTC.

This clone was found a few times. The CDR3 region has the DNA TGTGCCAGTAGTATAGGGGCTAGCAATCAGCCCCAGCATTTT. Translating gives CASSIGASNQPQHF. V and J are TRBV19 and TRBJ1-5; no clear D gene. CDR1 is LNHDA, CDR2 SQIVND, per germline (reference sequence). V was cut by 1 base and J by 0 bases, with 4 bases left in between. This CDR3 is 14 amino acids long.

The chain has TRBV9 and TRBJ1-2; D not certain. The CDR3 contains 15 residues. With 0 bases removed from V and 1 base from J, the gap between germline ends came to 10 bases. Germline V lookup: CDR1 SGDLS, CDR2 YYNGEE. The CDR3: CASSVAQPFNYGYTF. DNA of the CDR3: TGTGCCAGCAGCGTAGCACAGCCTTTTAACTATGGCTACACCTTC.

The CDR3: CASSLEGTLSYEQYF. DNA of the CDR3: TGTGCCAGCAGCTTAGAGGGGACACTCTCCTACGAGCAGTACTTC. The chain recombines TRBV7-9 with TRBJ2-7; the D gene is possibly TRBD1 (6 bases). Germline loops: CDR1 SEHNR, CDR2 FQNEAQ (reference sequence). V was cut by 1 base and J by 0 bases, with 10 bases left in between. This CDR3 has 15 amino acids.

This chain joins TRBV5-1 and TRBJ2-3, with TRBD2 as a possible D gene (5 bases). V lost 0 bases, J lost 6 bases, and 11 bases lay in between. CDR1 and CDR2 from the germline V gene are SGHRS and YFSETQ. The CDR3 contains 14 residues. The CDR3 reads CASSLETRRDTQYF. DNA for the CDR3: TGCGCCAGCAGCTTGGAGACAAGGAGGGATACGCAGTATTTT.

The V call is TRBV19, the J call TRBJ2-2; tentatively, D is TRBD2 (6 bases). Per the germline V gene, CDR1 is LNHDA and CDR2 is SQIVND (reference sequence). This CDR3 is built from 15 residues. Trimming cost V 6 bases and J 3 bases, with 14 bases left between them. The CDR3: CASSNRGTDTGELFF. The CDR3 nucleotides are TGTGCCAGTAGCAACCGGGGGACGGACACCGGGGAGCTGTTTTTT.